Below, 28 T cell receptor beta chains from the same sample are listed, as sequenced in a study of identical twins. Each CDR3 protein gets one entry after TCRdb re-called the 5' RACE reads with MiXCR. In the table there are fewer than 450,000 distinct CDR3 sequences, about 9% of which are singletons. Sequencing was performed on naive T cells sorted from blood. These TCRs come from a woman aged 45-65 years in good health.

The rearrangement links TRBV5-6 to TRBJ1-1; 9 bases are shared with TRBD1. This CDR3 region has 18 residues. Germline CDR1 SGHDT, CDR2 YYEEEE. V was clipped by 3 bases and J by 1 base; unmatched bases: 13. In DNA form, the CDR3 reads TGTGCCAGCAGCTCTCCGGGACAGGGTATGGGGAAGAACACTGAAGCTTTCTTT. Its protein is CASSSPGQGMGKNTEAFF.

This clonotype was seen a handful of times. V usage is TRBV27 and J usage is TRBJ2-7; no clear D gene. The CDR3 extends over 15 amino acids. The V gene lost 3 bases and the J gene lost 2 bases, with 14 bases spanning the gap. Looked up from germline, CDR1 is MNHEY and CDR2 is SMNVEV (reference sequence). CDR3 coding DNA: TGTGCCAGCAGTTTGGGGTGGGTTGGGGCCTACGAGCAGTACTTC. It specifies CASSLGWVGAYEQYF.

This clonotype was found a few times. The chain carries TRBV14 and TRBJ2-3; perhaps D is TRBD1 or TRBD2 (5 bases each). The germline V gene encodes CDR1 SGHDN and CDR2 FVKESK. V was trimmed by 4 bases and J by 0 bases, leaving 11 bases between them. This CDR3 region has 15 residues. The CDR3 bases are TGTGCCAGCAGCCCGGGGACGTTCAGCACAGATACGCAGTATTTT. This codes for CASSPGTFSTDTQYF. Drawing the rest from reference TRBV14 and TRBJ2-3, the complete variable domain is EAGVTQFPSHSVIEKGQTVTLRCDPISGHDNLYWYRRVMGKEIKFLLHFVKESKQDESGMPNNRFLAERTGGTYSTLKVQPAELEDSGVYFCASSPGTFSTDTQYFGPGTRLTVL.

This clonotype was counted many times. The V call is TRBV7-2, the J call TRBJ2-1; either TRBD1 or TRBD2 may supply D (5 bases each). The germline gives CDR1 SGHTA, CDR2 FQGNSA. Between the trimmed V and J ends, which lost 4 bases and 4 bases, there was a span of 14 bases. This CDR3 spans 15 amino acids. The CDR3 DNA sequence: TGTGCCAGCAGCTCCTACCGGGACCCGTACAATGAGCAGTTCTTC. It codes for CASSSYRDPYNEQFF.

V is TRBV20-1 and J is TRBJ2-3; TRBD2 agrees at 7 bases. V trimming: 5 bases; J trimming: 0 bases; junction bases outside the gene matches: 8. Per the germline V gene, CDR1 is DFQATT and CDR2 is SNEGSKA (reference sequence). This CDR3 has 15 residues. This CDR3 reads CSASPLGGSTDTQYF. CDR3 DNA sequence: TGCAGTGCTTCCCCCCTCGGGGGGAGCACAGATACGCAGTATTTT.

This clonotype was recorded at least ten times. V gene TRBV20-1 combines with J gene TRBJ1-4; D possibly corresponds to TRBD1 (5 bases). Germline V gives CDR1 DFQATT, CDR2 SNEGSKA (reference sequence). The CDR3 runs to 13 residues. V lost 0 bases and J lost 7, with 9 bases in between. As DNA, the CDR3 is TGCAGTGCTAGAGACCGACAGAGTGAAAAACTGTTTTTT. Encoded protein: CSARDRQSEKLFF.

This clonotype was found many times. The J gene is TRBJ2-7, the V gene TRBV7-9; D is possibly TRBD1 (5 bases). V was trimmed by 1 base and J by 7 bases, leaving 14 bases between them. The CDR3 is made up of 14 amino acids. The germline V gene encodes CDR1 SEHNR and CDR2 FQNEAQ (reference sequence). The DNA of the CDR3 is TGTGCCAGCAGCTTAGTACAGGCCCTTCCGGAGCAGTACTTC. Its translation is CASSLVQALPEQYF.

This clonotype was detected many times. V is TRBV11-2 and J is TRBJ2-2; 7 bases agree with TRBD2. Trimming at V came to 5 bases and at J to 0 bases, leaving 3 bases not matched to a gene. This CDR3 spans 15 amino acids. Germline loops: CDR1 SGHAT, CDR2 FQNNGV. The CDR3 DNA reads TGTGCCAGCAGCCAAGCGGGAACGAACACCGGGGAGCTGTTTTTT. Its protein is CASSQAGTNTGELFF.

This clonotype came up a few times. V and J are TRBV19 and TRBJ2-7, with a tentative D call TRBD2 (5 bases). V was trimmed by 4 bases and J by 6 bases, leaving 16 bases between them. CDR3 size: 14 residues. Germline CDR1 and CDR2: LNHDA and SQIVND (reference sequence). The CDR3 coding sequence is TGTGCCAGTAGTAATACCGACCTGGCGGGCGAGCAGTACTTC. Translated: CASSNTDLAGEQYF.

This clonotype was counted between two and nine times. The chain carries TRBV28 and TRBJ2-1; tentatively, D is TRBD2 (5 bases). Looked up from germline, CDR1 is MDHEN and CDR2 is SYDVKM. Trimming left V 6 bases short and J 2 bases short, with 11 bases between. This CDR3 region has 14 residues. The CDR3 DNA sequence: TGTGCCAGCAGAGAGCCCGGGACCTACAATGAGCAGTTCTTC. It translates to CASREPGTYNEQFF.

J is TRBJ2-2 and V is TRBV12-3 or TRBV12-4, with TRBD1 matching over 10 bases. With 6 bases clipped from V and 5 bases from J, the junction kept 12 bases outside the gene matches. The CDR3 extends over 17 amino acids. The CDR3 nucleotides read TGTGCCAGCAGACCACCCCGGGACAGGGGCGTTACCGGGGAGCTGTTTTTT. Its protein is CASRPPRDRGVTGELFF.

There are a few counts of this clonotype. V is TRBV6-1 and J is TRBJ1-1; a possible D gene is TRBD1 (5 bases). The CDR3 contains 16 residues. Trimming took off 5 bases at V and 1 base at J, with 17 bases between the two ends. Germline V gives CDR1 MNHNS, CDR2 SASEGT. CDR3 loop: CASSTDSAVRNTEAFF. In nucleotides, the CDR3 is TGTGCCAGCAGTACAGACAGTGCCGTGAGGAACACTGAAGCTTTCTTT.

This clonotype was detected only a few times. Here the CDR3 reads CASSEGRLAGVHRNEQFF. DNA of the CDR3: TGTGCCAGCAGTGAAGGAAGGCTAGCGGGAGTTCATCGGAATGAGCAGTTCTTC. The chain uses TRBV6-1 and TRBJ2-1; 10 bases align to TRBD2. Germline V gene data show CDR1 as MNHNS and CDR2 as SASEGT. Unmatched junction bases numbered 13, after V lost 1 base and J lost 7 bases. The CDR3 length is 18 residues.

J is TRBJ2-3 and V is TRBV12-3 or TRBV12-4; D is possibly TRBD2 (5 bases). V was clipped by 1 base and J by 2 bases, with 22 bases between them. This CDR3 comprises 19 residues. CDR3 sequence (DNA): TGTGCCAGCAGTTTAGGAGGGTATGAGGTAGACACCTACACAGATACGCAGTATTTT. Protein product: CASSLGGYEVDTYTDTQYF.

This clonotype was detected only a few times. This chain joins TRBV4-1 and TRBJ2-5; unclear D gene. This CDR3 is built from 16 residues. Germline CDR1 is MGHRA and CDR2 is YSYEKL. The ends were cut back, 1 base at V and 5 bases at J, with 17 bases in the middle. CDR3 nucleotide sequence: TGCGCCAGCAGCCAAGTGCCGGGCGTAGCTTGGGAGACCCAGTACTTC. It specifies CASSQVPGVAWETQYF.

In DNA form, the CDR3 reads TGCGCCAGCAGCCTAGCCGGGGACAGGCCAACCTACGAGCAGTACGTC. Translated: CASSLAGDRPTYEQYV. The genes are TRBV23-1 and TRBJ2-7; 8 bases match TRBD1. TRBV23-1 is filed as an ORF, its function uncertain. This CDR3 has 16 amino acids. With 6 bases clipped from V and 2 bases from J, the junction kept 12 bases outside the gene matches.

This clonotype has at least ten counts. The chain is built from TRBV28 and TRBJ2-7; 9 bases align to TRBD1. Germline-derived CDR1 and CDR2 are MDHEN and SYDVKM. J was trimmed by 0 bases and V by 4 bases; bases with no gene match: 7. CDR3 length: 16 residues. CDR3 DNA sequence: TGTGCCAGCAGTTCGCCAAGGACAGGGGTCTCCTACGAGCAGTACTTC. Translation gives CASSSPRTGVSYEQYF. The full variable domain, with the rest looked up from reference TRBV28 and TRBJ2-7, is DVKVTQSSRYLVKRTGEKVFLECVQDMDHENMFWYRQDPGLGLRLIYFSYDVKMKEKGDIPEGYSVSREKKERFSLILESASTNQTSMYLCASSSPRTGVSYEQYFGPGTRLTVT.

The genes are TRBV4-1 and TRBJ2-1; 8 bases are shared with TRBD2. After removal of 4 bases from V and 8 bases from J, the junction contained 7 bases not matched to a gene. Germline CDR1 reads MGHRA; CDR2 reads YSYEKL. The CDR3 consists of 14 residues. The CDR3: CASSPAGLVDEQFF. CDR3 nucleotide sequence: TGCGCCAGCAGCCCAGCGGGACTAGTGGATGAGCAGTTCTTC.

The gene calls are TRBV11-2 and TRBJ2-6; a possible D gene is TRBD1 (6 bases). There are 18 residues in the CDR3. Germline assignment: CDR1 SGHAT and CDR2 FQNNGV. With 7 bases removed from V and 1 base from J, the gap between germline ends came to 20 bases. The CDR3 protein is CASKRPRDIPSGANVLTF. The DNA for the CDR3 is TGTGCCAGCAAACGTCCTCGGGACATTCCATCTGGGGCCAACGTCCTGACTTTC.

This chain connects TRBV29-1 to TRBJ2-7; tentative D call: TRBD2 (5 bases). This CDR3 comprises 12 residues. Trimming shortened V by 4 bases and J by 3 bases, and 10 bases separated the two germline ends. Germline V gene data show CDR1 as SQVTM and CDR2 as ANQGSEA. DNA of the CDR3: TGCAGCGTTGGAACAGCGGTCTACGAGCAGTACTTC. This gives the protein CSVGTAVYEQYF.

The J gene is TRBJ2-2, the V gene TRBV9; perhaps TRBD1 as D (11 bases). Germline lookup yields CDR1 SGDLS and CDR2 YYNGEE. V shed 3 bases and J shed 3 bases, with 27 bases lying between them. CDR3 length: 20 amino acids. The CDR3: CASSGGQGVLAGVYTGELFF. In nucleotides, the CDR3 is TGTGCCAGCAGCGGGGGACAGGGGGTCCTAGCGGGAGTTTACACCGGGGAGCTGTTTTTT.

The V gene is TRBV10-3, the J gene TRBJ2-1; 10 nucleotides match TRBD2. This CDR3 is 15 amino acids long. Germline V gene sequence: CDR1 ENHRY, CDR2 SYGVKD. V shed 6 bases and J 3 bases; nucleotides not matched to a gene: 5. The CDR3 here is CAIRDLAGDYNEQFF. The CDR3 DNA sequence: TGTGCCATCAGGGACCTAGCGGGAGACTACAATGAGCAGTTCTTC.

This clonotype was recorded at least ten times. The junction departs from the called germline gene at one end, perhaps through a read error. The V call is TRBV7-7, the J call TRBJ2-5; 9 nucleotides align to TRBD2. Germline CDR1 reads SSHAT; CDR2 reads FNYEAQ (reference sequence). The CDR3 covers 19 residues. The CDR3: CASSSTPPGLASHQETQYF. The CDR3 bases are TGTGCTAGCAGCTCAACCCCTCCAGGACTAGCGAGTCACCAAGAGACCCAGTACTTC.

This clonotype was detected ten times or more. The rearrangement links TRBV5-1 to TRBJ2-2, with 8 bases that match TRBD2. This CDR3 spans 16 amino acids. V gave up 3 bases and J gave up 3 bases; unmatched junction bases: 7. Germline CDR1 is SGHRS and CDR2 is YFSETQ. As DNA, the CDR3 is TGCGCCAGCAGCTGGTTAGCGGGATTGGACACCGGGGAGCTGTTTTTT. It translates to CASSWLAGLDTGELFF.

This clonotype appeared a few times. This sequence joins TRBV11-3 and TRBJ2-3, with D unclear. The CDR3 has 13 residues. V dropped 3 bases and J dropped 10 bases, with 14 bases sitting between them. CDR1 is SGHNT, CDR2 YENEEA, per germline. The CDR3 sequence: CASSFASMSAQYF. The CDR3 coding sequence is TGTGCCAGCAGCTTTGCATCGATGAGTGCGCAGTATTTT. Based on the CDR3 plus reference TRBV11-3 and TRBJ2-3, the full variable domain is EAGVVQSPRYKIIEKKQPVAFWCNPISGHNTLYWYLQNLGQGPELLIRYENEEAVDDSQLPKDRFSAERLKGVDSTLKIQPAELGDSAVYLCASSFASMSAQYFGPGTRLTVL.

The CDR3 DNA follows: TGTGCCAGCAGCGGGAGCAGTAGCGGGAGGAGTAGCACAGATACGCAGTATTTT. Its protein product is CASSGSSSGRSSTDTQYF. The rearrangement joins TRBV9 to TRBJ2-3; TRBD2 matches 10 bases. Germline CDR1 reads SGDLS; CDR2 reads YYNGEE. The CDR3 has 18 residues. V was clipped by 3 bases and J by 0 bases; unmatched bases: 10.

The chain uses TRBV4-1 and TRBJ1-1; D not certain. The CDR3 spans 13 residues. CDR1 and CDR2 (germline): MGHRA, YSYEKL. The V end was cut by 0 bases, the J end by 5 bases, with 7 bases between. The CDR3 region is CASSQDGMTEAFF. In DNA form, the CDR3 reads TGCGCCAGCAGCCAAGATGGGATGACTGAAGCTTTCTTT.

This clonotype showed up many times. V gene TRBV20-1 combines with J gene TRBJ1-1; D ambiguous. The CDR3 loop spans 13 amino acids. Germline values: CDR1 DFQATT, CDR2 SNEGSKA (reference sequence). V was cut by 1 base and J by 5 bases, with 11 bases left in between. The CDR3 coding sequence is TGCAGTGCTAGAGTAAGGACCTCGACTGAAGCTTTCTTT. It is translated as CSARVRTSTEAFF.